This TCR beta chain was documented in a study of T cells in Graves' hyperthyroidism and ophthalmopathy. Study overall: Initial diagnosis, before any treatment, was when peripheral blood was collected.

This CDR3 is built from 17 residues. Unmatched junction bases numbered 17, after V lost 5 bases and J lost 5 bases. Germline CDR1 and CDR2: MDHEN and SYDVKM. Uncontrolled infection, other autoimmune disease, pregnancy and lactation each barred patients from inclusion. This clonotype was recorded many times. The TCR beta CDR3 regions underwent amplification using RNA transcripts as the source. The study used the HTBI primer set for a first-round RT-PCR of the TCR CDR3. TCRdb re-called the multiplex PCR reads with MiXCR, one entry per CDR3 protein. The sample lists 350,000 or so distinct CDR3 sequences; approximately 18% were seen once.

This TCR was recovered from a woman in her 40s with Graves' ophthalmopathy. Input material: blood. The J gene is TRBJ1-2, the V gene TRBV28; 7 positions agree with TRBD1. The CDR3 nucleotides are TGTGCCAGCAGTGACAGGGTTTCATTTCATGGAGGTTATGGCTACACCTTC. It encodes CASSDRVSFHGGYGYTF.